A single sample gave rise to the 16 T cell receptor beta chains below, sequenced in a study of metastatic and nonmetastatic thyroid tumors. From the PCR reads, TCRdb re-called clones with MiXCR. This table holds about 4,100 clones, around 32% found once. Until they underwent thyroid surgery, no patient had received any treatment. Sequencing used adjacent normal tissue. The receptors were gathered from a male donor with papillary thyroid cancer or a benign thyroid nodule (not recorded which). Some clones in this sample may be carry-over from other donors' samples.

This clone has just a few counts. The J gene is TRBJ2-7, the V gene TRBV10-1, with D perhaps matching TRBD1 (7 bases). The germline V and J ends were trimmed by 7 bases and 6 bases, with 19 bases remaining between them. Germline CDR1 reads WNHNN; CDR2 reads SYGVQD (reference sequence). The CDR3 is made up of 14 amino acids. The CDR3, as DNA: TGCGCCAGCAAAGTCCCCGGGCAGGGGGGCGAGCAGTACTTC. Encoded protein: CASKVPGQGGEQYF.

The table lists this clone with a few counts. This chain links TRBV6-4 with TRBJ2-3, with D possibly matching TRBD1 (5 bases). V gave up 6 bases and J gave up 0 bases, with 13 bases separating them. The germline V gene encodes CDR1 MRHNA and CDR2 SNTAGT. The CDR3 contains 15 residues. The CDR3 DNA is TGTGCCAGCAGCAAGACAGCTACTAGCACAGATACGCAGTATTTT. It codes for CASSKTATSTDTQYF.

This clone was recorded a few times. The V gene is TRBV6-5, the J gene TRBJ1-2; D may be TRBD1 (6 bases). Germline V gene data show CDR1 as MNHEY and CDR2 as SVGAGI. The CDR3 consists of 16 residues. Between the trimmed V and J ends, which lost 2 bases and 6 bases, there was a span of 19 bases. CDR3 nucleotide sequence: TGTGCCAGCAGTTACACCTCACAGGGAGGGGTGGATGGCTACACCTTC. Translated, it gives CASSYTSQGGVDGYTF.

This clone is medium-sized within its sample. J is TRBJ1-1 and V is TRBV29-1, with D perhaps TRBD1 (6 bases). The CDR3 runs 13 residues. Between the trimmed V and J ends, which lost 6 bases and 5 bases, there was a span of 16 bases. Germline values: CDR1 SQVTM, CDR2 ANQGSEA. The CDR3 DNA follows: TGCAGCGTCGAACAGGGTTGGTGGACTGAAGCTTTCTTT. This gives the protein CSVEQGWWTEAFF.

In DNA form, the CDR3 reads TGTGCCAGCAGATTTGGAGGACAGTCCTCAAGGGAGCGCTTTTTT. This gives the protein CASRFGGQSSRERFF. The chain is built from TRBV28 and TRBJ2-2; D might be TRBD1 (6 bases). V lost 6 bases and J 17 bases, leaving 28 bases between the germline ends. CDR1 is MDHEN and CDR2 is SYDVKM in the germline V gene. This CDR3 spans 15 amino acids.

CDR3 loop: CASSESVAGVGNEQFF. CDR3 nucleotides: TGCGCCAGCAGTGAGTCGGTGGCAGGGGTTGGGAATGAGCAGTTCTTC. V and J are TRBV10-1 and TRBJ2-1; D is possibly TRBD1 (6 bases). The germline gives CDR1 WNHNN, CDR2 SYGVQD (reference sequence). Trimming shortened V by 0 bases and J by 7 bases, and 16 bases separated the two germline ends. The length of the CDR3 is 16 residues.

This clone qualifies as medium-sized. The chain links TRBV7-2 to TRBJ2-4; 15 positions match TRBD2. Germline-derived CDR1 and CDR2 are SGHTA and FQGNSA. Trimming at V came to 5 bases and at J to 0 bases, leaving 14 bases not matched to a gene. The CDR3 runs 21 residues. In DNA, the CDR3 is TGTGCCAGCAGCCCCCGAGGGGGGACTAGCGGGGGGCTACTAGCCAAAAACATTCAGTACTTC. As protein: CASSPRGGTSGGLLAKNIQYF.

This clone was counted only a few times. This chain joins TRBV6-1 and TRBJ2-1; the D is unclear. Trimming removed 2 bases at V and 7 bases at J, with 6 bases between. Germline CDR1 and CDR2: MNHNS and SASEGT. CDR3 size: 12 residues. The CDR3 region has the DNA TGTGCCAGCAGTGAACAAATAAATGAGCAGTTCTTC. As protein: CASSEQINEQFF.

The chain has TRBV11-2 and TRBJ2-7, with TRBD1 matching over 7 bases. Germline CDR1 is SGHAT and CDR2 is FQNNGV. V lost 5 bases to trimming and J lost 0 bases; unmatched junction nucleotides: 10. This CDR3 has 16 amino acids. CDR3 bases: TGTGCCAGCAGCCGCGACAGGGCTTCGAGCTCCTACGAGCAGTACTTC. Translating it yields CASSRDRASSSYEQYF.

In its sample, this clone was seen a few times. The chain employs TRBV6-1 and TRBJ2-1, with D possibly TRBD2 on 5 matching bases. The CDR3 runs 16 residues. Trimming removed 7 bases from V and 0 bases from J, with 16 bases in between. The germline gives CDR1 MNHNS, CDR2 SASEGT. CDR3 loop: CASKEAGLDSYNEQFF. DNA for the CDR3: TGTGCCAGCAAGGAGGCCGGGCTCGACTCCTACAATGAGCAGTTCTTC.

This clone came up many times. At the DNA level, this CDR3 is encoded by other sequences in the same sample as well. The chain employs TRBV3-1 and TRBJ1-6, with a weak D call TRBD1 (5 bases). The germline V gene has CDR1 LGHDT and CDR2 YNNKEL (reference sequence). The CDR3 length is 16 residues. The V gene lost 6 bases and the J gene lost 4 bases, with 16 bases spanning the gap. The CDR3 coding sequence is TGTGCCAGCAGTCGATCCCTGACAGCTTATAATTCACCCCTCCACTTT. Its translation is CASSRSLTAYNSPLHF.

V gene TRBV20-1 combines with J gene TRBJ1-3, with D maybe TRBD1 (6 bases). Germline V CDR1 and CDR2: DFQATT, SNEGSKA (reference sequence). The V end lost 0 bases, the J end lost 3 bases, and 12 bases lay between the germline ends. CDR3 size: 15 residues. CDR3 nucleotides: TGCAGTGCTAGAGACCAAGACAGGCTTGGAAACACCATATATTTT. Translated: CSARDQDRLGNTIYF.

With regard to this clone: Different DNA sequences within this sample yield the same CDR3. The V gene is TRBV2, the J gene TRBJ2-7; D may be TRBD2 (5 bases). The CDR3 consists of 14 residues. Between the trimmed V and J ends, which lost 7 bases and 3 bases, there was a span of 16 bases. Germline V gene sequence: CDR1 SNHLY, CDR2 FYNNEI. CDR3 bases: TGTGCCAGCAAACCCAGCGGTCCCAACTACGAGCAGTACTTC. Its translation is CASKPSGPNYEQYF. The whole variable domain, remainder taken from reference TRBV2 and TRBJ2-7, is EPEVTQTPSHQVTQMGQEVILRCVPISNHLYFYWYRQILGQKVEFLVSFYNNEISEKSEIFDDQFSVERPDGSNFTLKIRSTKLEDSAMYFCASKPSGPNYEQYFGPGTRLTVT.

Only a few counts were recorded for this clone. The chain uses TRBV6-1 and TRBJ1-3; D ambiguous. Germline V lookup: CDR1 MNHNS, CDR2 SASEGT. The V end was cut by 6 bases, the J end by 2 bases, with 14 bases between. The CDR3 contains 15 residues. The CDR3 DNA sequence: TGTGCCAGCAGACAAGACGGCATGACTGGAAACACCATATATTTT. This encodes CASRQDGMTGNTIYF.

The chain employs TRBV7-8 and TRBJ2-1; 7 bases match TRBD1. With V trimmed by 4 bases and J by 8 bases, 14 bases remained unmatched. This CDR3 region has 16 residues. Germline-derived CDR1 and CDR2 are SGHVS and FQNEAQ. For the CDR3, the DNA is TGTGCCAGCAGCTCCTATGGGGGTTACAGGGGATATGAGCAGTTCTTC. It is translated as CASSSYGGYRGYEQFF.

This clone appeared a few times. An end of the junction does not agree with germline; a read error may underlie this. This sequence joins TRBV7-2 and TRBJ2-7; D is unresolved. Germline values: CDR1 SGHTA, CDR2 FQGNSA. CDR3 length: 14 residues. For the CDR3, the DNA is TGTGCCAGCAGCCGACCGTCCTCTTCCTCCGAGCAGTACTTC. Translating gives CASSRPSSSSEQYF.